Included here is one TCR beta chain sequence, with context. The data are from a study of Ad26.COV2.S vaccination and SARS-CoV-2 variants. Measured with immunoSEQ multiplex PCR; TCRdb has only the in-frame clones, and not every one. The sample consists of fewer than 500,000 clones, around 90% of them appearing once. Germline assignment: CDR1 SGHRS and CDR2 YFSETQ. This CDR3 spans 14 amino acids. Germline trimming cut 4 bases from V and 4 bases from J; bases unmatched to any gene: 5. The treatment denotes: 15 to 20 received Ad26.COV2.S at low or high dose, single or two shots; a few received placebo; per-sample allocation not given. Material that was analyzed had been drawn on day 63 after the first vaccine or placebo injection.

The sample was peripheral blood, taken in a trial of Ad26.COV2.S vaccine versus placebo. The receptor was derived from a person aged 18-60 years who received the Ad26.COV2.S COVID-19 vaccine or a placebo. This chain uses TRBV5-1 with TRBJ2-1; 7 bases are a match to TRBD2. The CDR3 DNA reads as TGCGCCAGCAGCCGGGAGGATACGTACAATGAGCAGTTCTTC. Protein product: CASSREDTYNEQFF.